These 18 T cell receptor beta chains originate from one sample sequenced in a study of cytomegalovirus exposure and HLA in healthy donors. In the PCR, 60 Vbeta and 13 Jbeta primers were used. Profiled with immunoSEQ multiplex PCR; TCRdb holds only in-frame clones, not every one. This table holds roughly 160,000 clones, approximately 73% found once. The material sequenced was PBMCs. These receptors all come from a woman younger than 30 in good health and CMV-seropositive.

The V call is TRBV19, the J call TRBJ1-1, with a weak D call TRBD1 (6 bases). Germline CDR1 LNHDA, CDR2 SQIVND (reference sequence). This CDR3 has 12 residues. The V gene lost 6 bases and the J gene lost 11 bases, with 16 bases spanning the gap. This CDR3 reads CASRMDGGAAFF. CDR3 coding DNA: TGTGCCAGTAGGATGGATGGGGGCGCGGCTTTCTTT.

The chain couples TRBV9 to TRBJ2-7; 9 positions match TRBD1. This CDR3 region has 14 residues. Germline V lookup: CDR1 SGDLS, CDR2 YYNGEE. The trim removed 4 bases at V and 3 bases at J, leaving 5 bases unmatched. This chain's CDR3 is CASSLGQGYYEQYF. In nucleotides, the CDR3 is TGTGCCAGCAGCCTAGGACAGGGGTACTACGAGCAGTACTTC.

The chain combines TRBV5-6 with TRBJ1-4, with D tentatively TRBD1 (5 bases). Germline V gives CDR1 SGHDT, CDR2 YYEEEE. Trimming took 3 bases from V and 2 from J, leaving 14 bases between them. This CDR3 spans 16 amino acids. CDR3 protein: CASSYKETDTNEKLFF. For the CDR3, the DNA is TGTGCCAGCAGCTATAAAGAGACAGACACTAATGAAAAACTGTTTTTT. Full variable domain (missing parts from reference TRBV5-6 and TRBJ1-4): DAGVTQSPTHLIKTRGQQVTLRCSPKSGHDTVSWYQQALGQGPQFIFQYYEEEERQRGNFPDRFSGHQFPNYSSELNVNALLLGDSALYLCASSYKETDTNEKLFFGSGTQLSVL.

The chain links TRBV30 to TRBJ2-7; D is uncertain. The CDR3 is 11 amino acids. V was pared by 4 bases and J by 5 bases, with 9 bases between. Germline-derived CDR1 and CDR2 are GTSNPN and SVGIG (reference sequence). The CDR3 spells CAWKLEHEQYF. The DNA of the CDR3 is TGTGCCTGGAAGCTAGAACACGAGCAGTACTTC.

The chain joins TRBV4-2 to TRBJ2-1, with 8 bases aligning to TRBD1. V lost 3 bases, J lost 8 bases, and 9 bases stayed unmatched. The CDR3 totals 15 residues. Germline CDR1 LGHNA, CDR2 YNFKEQ. The CDR3 loop reads CASSHTRTGFDEQFF. The CDR3 region has the DNA TGTGCCAGCAGCCATACCCGGACAGGGTTTGATGAGCAGTTCTTC.

The rearrangement uses TRBV19 and TRBJ1-2; 9 bases are a match to TRBD1. The CDR3 has 13 residues. J was trimmed by 8 bases and V by 4 bases; bases with no gene match: 5. The V gene's germline CDR1 is LNHDA and CDR2 SQIVND (reference sequence). This chain's CDR3 is CASSTGTGRGYTF. In nucleotides, the CDR3 is TGTGCCAGTAGTACAGGGACAGGGCGAGGCTACACCTTC.

Only a few counts were recorded for this clone. The genes are TRBV28 and TRBJ1-6; 8 positions match TRBD1. The germline CDR1 and CDR2 sequences are MDHEN and SYDVKM. The CDR3 is made up of 14 amino acids. The V and J ends lost 6 bases and 8 bases, in that order; junction bases with no gene match: 6. The CDR3 sequence is CASSSGQGDSPLHF. The CDR3 DNA reads as TGTGCCAGCAGCTCCGGACAGGGTGATTCACCCCTCCACTTT.

This clone was found a few times. The chain joins TRBV19 to TRBJ1-5; no clear D gene. Per the germline V gene, CDR1 is LNHDA and CDR2 is SQIVND (reference sequence). The CDR3 is 15 amino acids. V was clipped by 4 bases and J by 6 bases, with 16 bases between them. CDR3 protein: CASSTSSRFSQPQHF. The CDR3 DNA is TGTGCCAGTAGTACTAGCAGTAGATTCAGTCAGCCCCAGCATTTT.

The rearrangement uses TRBV11-3 and TRBJ1-1, with D perhaps matching TRBD1 (6 bases). Per the germline V gene, CDR1 is SGHNT and CDR2 is YENEEA. V was pared by 5 bases and J by 4 bases, with 11 bases between. There are 13 residues in the CDR3. The CDR3 DNA follows: TGTGCCAGCAGCCTCGGGGGGGCCACTGAAGCTTTCTTT. This gives the protein CASSLGGATEAFF.

A remark on this clone: Other DNA sequences in this specimen translate into the identical CDR3. The rearrangement links TRBV7-9 to TRBJ1-2, with D possibly matching TRBD1 (6 bases). The CDR3 extends over 12 amino acids. The V and J ends lost 5 bases and 8 bases respectively, with 12 bases between them. Germline V lookup: CDR1 SEHNR, CDR2 FQNEAQ (reference sequence). CDR3 in DNA: TGTGCCAGCAGCCTAACGGGGGGCGGCTACACCTTC. This codes for CASSLTGGGYTF. The whole variable domain, filled in from reference TRBV7-9 and TRBJ1-2, reads DTGVSQNPRHKITKRGQNVTFRCDPISEHNRLYWYRQTLGQGPEFLTYFQNEAQLEKSRLLSDRFSAERPKGSFSTLEIQRTEQGDSAMYLCASSLTGGGYTFGSGTRLTVV.

This chain joins TRBV4-1 and TRBJ2-7; 7 bases line up with TRBD2. The CDR3 runs 14 residues. CDR1 is MGHRA, CDR2 YSYEKL, per germline. Unmatched junction bases numbered 6, after V lost 4 bases and J lost 3 bases. CDR3 in DNA: TGCGCCAGCAGCCCTCCGGGGGGTCGCTACGAGCAGTACTTC. This translates into CASSPPGGRYEQYF.

This clone was seen more than once but under ten times. The CDR3 DNA follows: TGTGCCAGCAGCTATTACAGGGATAGTTCACCCCTCCACTTT. Its translation is CASSYYRDSSPLHF. The gene calls are TRBV9 and TRBJ1-6; D is perhaps TRBD1 (6 bases). In germline, CDR1 is SGDLS, CDR2 YYNGEE. Trimming shortened V by 4 bases and J by 9 bases, and 14 bases separated the two germline ends. This CDR3 region has 14 residues. The variable domain in full, completed from reference TRBV9 and TRBJ1-6, reads DSGVTQTPKHLITATGQRVTLRCSPRSGDLSVYWYQQSLDQGLQFLIQYYNGEERAKGNILERFSAQQFPDLHSELNLSSLELGDSALYFCASSYYRDSSPLHFGNGTRLTVT.

This clone was seen only a few times. The rearrangement uses TRBV6-1 and TRBJ1-1; D unresolved. The CDR3 loop spans 14 amino acids. Deletions cut 1 base from V and 1 base from J, with 7 bases between. Germline loops: CDR1 MNHNS, CDR2 SASEGT. For the CDR3, the DNA is TGTGCCAGCAGTGAAGACCCAGAGAACACTGAAGCTTTCTTT. Translating gives CASSEDPENTEAFF.

This chain links TRBV4-3 with TRBJ1-2; no firm D call. Trimming took 0 bases from V and 3 from J, leaving 8 bases between them. Germline CDR1 and CDR2: LGHNA and YSLEER. This CDR3 contains 14 residues. CDR3 in amino acids: CASSQDLDHYGYTF. CDR3 nucleotides: TGCGCCAGCAGCCAAGATCTAGATCACTATGGCTACACCTTC.

This clone appeared a few times. The CDR3 protein is CASRSGGTGNTIYF. The CDR3 nucleotides read TGTGCCAGCAGGTCAGGGGGCACTGGAAACACCATATATTTT. The chain recombines TRBV27 with TRBJ1-3; 8 bases align to TRBD1. Germline CDR1 is MNHEY and CDR2 is SMNVEV (reference sequence). CDR3 size: 14 residues. V was pared by 6 bases and J by 2 bases, with 3 bases of the junction left unmatched.

This clone was seen a handful of times. V is TRBV11-2 and J is TRBJ2-3; 8 bases match TRBD2. The CDR3 sequence is 15 residues long. The germline gives CDR1 SGHAT, CDR2 FQNNGV. V shed 5 bases, J shed 4 bases, and the junction held 8 bases outside the gene matches. The CDR3 DNA follows: TGTGCCAGCAGCCCCGACGGGGGGGCCCCAGATACGCAGTATTTT. It codes for CASSPDGGAPDTQYF.

This clone was counted between two and nine times. The chain has TRBV9 and TRBJ2-2, with TRBD1 identical over 7 bases. Germline lookup yields CDR1 SGDLS and CDR2 YYNGEE. Trimming cost V 0 bases and J 6 bases; bases outside gene matches: 14. The CDR3 loop spans 18 amino acids. CDR3 sequence reads: CASSVGRGPGGSSGELFF. As DNA, the CDR3 is TGTGCCAGCAGCGTAGGACGAGGCCCAGGGGGTTCATCCGGGGAGCTGTTTTTT.

Regarding this clone: The same CDR3 arises from other DNA sequences in this sample as well. The genes are TRBV4-3 and TRBJ2-7; perhaps TRBD1 as D (5 bases). Germline V gene lookup returns CDR1 LGHNA and CDR2 YSLEER. CDR3 length: 13 residues. The germline V and J ends were trimmed by 0 bases and 3 bases, with 6 bases remaining between them. The CDR3 is CASSQDQGYEQYF. DNA for the CDR3: TGCGCCAGCAGCCAAGACCAGGGCTACGAGCAGTACTTC.